The T cell receptor beta chain under discussion was sequenced for a study of human T cells and chemical hapten exposure (dated by TCRdb to about 2021). For the wider study: For sensitization, 2% DPC in acetone was applied to a 2 cm by 2 cm area of upper inner arm skin. Patch tests used Finn chambers with 0.01% DPC on the upper back, scored after 6 days by International Contact Dermatitis Research Group standards. The mostly female patient cohort included alopecia areata with under or over 50% scalp involvement, alopecia totalis and alopecia universalis. Weekly therapeutic DPC doses were additionally applied to the scalp of patients throughout the roughly 23-week study period. Libraries were combined into a pool for sequencing, and differences in TCR yield between samples came mainly from small differences in library volumes within the pool. The study tracked peripheral blood TCR repertoire changes in vivo during primary and secondary sensitization to the hapten diphenylcyclopropenone (DPC) in alopecia patients. About 30 alopecia patients provided blood for TCR sequencing at one to four time points (pre-sensitization, 2, 6 and 24 weeks). Patient blood was sampled pre-sensitization (week 0) and at 2, 6 and about 24 weeks after DPC sensitization.

Sample time point, as interpreted from the label and publication: pre-sensitization, week 0. The treatment or condition label of this sample denotes: therapeutic diphenylcyclopropenone sensitization with weekly scalp DPC. At each patch-test visit, blood was drawn before the patch test was applied. To be eligible, patients had to be aged 18 to 70, diagnosed with alopecia and judged suitable for DPC therapy, while pregnant patients were excluded. Total RNA was extracted from unfractionated whole blood collected in Tempus Blood RNA tubes. A word on this clonotype: Its antigen remains undetermined. It has no much larger one-base neighbor in the sample; base qualities were not kept.

What the research found in general, with its limitations: Compared with pre-sensitization or healthy control sets, expanded TCRs formed significantly more large CDR3 similarity clusters, which is consistent with antigen-driven responses. Alopecia, a presumed autoimmune disease, was present in all patients, so the immune response of the patients might differ from that of healthy individuals. DPC sensitization did not change the number of TCRs with a frequency above 1 in 1000, and there was no evidence of changes in global repertoire structure. Patch test score correlated positively with the number of PT1 expanded TCRs, reaching significance at thresholds 8, 16 and 32 but not at 4. Repeated subsampling changed both the strength of the expansion versus patch-test correlation and the threshold at which that correlation became significant.

Libraries were made using RACE. TCRdb shows the sequencer as NextSeq 500. During library preparation, unique molecular identifiers were attached to individual cDNA molecules so that TCRs could be counted quantitatively and reproducibly. Each blood RNA sample was used to sequence both TCR alpha and TCR beta chains. The authors' pipeline ran thus. Samples had a median of roughly 91,000 TCRs, with a range from about 23,224 to 750,000. V, J and CDR3 annotation of the TCR reads was carried out using the Decombinator software suite. Every sample was subsampled to the same number of TCRs (28,000) for the PS versus PT1 abundance plots. Expanded TCRs were defined as absent before sensitization and observed at least eight times at the 2-week time point. Using fastp trimming at Q25 and MiXCR clonotype assembly, TCRdb reanalyzed the public sequencing data and kept in-frame beta chains. Rows are combined by CDR3 protein, so each entry shows the most common genes and DNA. The V and J calls were not made by the authors but by TCRdb's processing. This sample gives about 300,000 distinct CDR3 sequences in total; 5.5% of them show up just once. Approximately 8.2% of the sample belongs to the ten largest clones.

The CDR3 has 15 amino acids, counting the end cysteine and phenylalanine. Kept here is only the CDR3 DNA, which spans 45 bases and is read in frame from base 1. V loses 1 base of germline sequence and J loses 0 bases, and the interval between the two ends is 10 bases. Reading the germline V gene gives CDR1 SGHRS and CDR2 YFSETQ. The sequence links TRBV5-1 to TRBJ1-1; there is no confident call for the D gene. The specimen comprised whole blood, sampled in connection with sensitization to the hapten diphenylcyclopropenone (DPC). The sequence came from a woman younger than 35 with alopecia areata. Some clones in this sample may be carry-over from other donors' samples. The CDR3 region has the sequence CASSLIPDLNTEAFF. The DNA is TGCGCCAGCAGCTTGATCCCAGACTTGAACACTGAAGCTTTCTTT. The CDR3, completed at both ends by the reference TRBV5-1 and TRBJ1-1 genes, gives the full variable domain KAGVTQTPRYLIKTRGQQVTLSCSPISGHRSVSWYQQTPGQGLQFLFEYFSETQRNKGNFPGRFSGRQFSNSRSEMNVSTLELGDSALYLCASSLIPDLNTEAFFGQGTRLTVV.